The clone carrying this T cell receptor (beta chain) has just one count. Germline lookup yields CDR1 MNHEY and CDR2 SMNVEV (reference sequence). The CDR3 is 19 amino acids. V was clipped by 5 bases and J by 4 bases; unmatched bases: 14. Assay used: immunoSEQ multiplex PCR; TCRdb lists only in-frame clones, some missing. The sample has fewer than 75,000 clones; approximately 87% are singletons. The source of the sample is a study of technical replicates of blood from several donors. The specimen sequenced was PBMCs. The chain couples TRBV27 to TRBJ2-2; 12 bases align to TRBD2. The origin of this receptor is a human donor in good health. Some clones in this sample may be carry-over from other donors' samples. The CDR3 bases are TGTGCCAGCAGTGGCGTTGGGCTAGCGGGGGGGTCGGGCACCGGGGAGCTGTTTTTT. Protein: CASSGVGLAGGSGTGELFF.